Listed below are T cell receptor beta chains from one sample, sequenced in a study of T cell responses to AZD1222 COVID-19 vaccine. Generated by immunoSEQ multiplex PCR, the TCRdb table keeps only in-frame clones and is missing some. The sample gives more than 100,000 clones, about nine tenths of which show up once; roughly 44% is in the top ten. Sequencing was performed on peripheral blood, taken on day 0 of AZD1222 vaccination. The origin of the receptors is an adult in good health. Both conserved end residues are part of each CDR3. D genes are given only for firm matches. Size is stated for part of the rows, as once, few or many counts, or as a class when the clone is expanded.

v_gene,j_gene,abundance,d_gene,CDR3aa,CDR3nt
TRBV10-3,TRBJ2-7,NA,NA,CAISEQVSYEQYF,TGTGCCATCAGTGAGCAGGTTTCCTACGAGCAGTACTTC
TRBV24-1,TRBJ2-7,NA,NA,CATSDSNYEQYF,TGTGCCACCAGTGATTCGAATTACGAGCAGTACTTC
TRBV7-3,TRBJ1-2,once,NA,CASSLNIKGGYTF,TGTGCCAGCAGCTTAAACATAAAAGGTGGCTACACCTTC
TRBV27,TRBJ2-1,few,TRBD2,CASIPGLAGEEFDEQFF,TGTGCCAGCATCCCCGGACTAGCGGGAGAAGAGTTTGATGAGCAGTTCTTC
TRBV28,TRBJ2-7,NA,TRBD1,CASSSSGTGSHEQYF,TGTGCCAGCAGTTCTTCCGGGACAGGGTCCCACGAGCAGTACTTC
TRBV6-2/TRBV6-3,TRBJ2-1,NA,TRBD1,CASSYSRGTGGTNEQFF,TGTGCCAGCAGTTACTCAAGGGGAACAGGGGGGACCAATGAGCAGTTCTTC
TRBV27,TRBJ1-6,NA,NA,CASPGGYRNSPLHF,TGTGCCAGCCCCGGGGGGTATCGAAATTCACCCCTCCACTTT
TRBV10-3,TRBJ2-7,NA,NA,CAISERELSYEQYF,TGTGCCATCAGTGAGAGGGAACTTTCCTACGAGCAGTACTTC
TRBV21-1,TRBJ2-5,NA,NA,CATQRDVETQYF,TGTGCTACGCAACGGGACGTGGAGACCCAGTACTTC
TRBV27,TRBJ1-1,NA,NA,CASSPTTGMNTEAFF,TGTGCCAGCAGTCCAACAACAGGGATGAACACTGAAGCTTTCTTT
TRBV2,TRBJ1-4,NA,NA,CASRGVATNEKLFF,TGTGCCAGCAGGGGTGTAGCAACTAATGAAAAACTGTTTTTT
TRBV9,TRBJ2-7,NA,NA,CASSVVLQYFCNEQYF,TGTGCCAGCAGCGTAGTGTTACAGTATTTCTGCAACGAGCAGTACTTC
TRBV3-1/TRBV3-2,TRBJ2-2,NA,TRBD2,CASRLGLAGELFF,TGTGCCAGCAGACTGGGACTAGCCGGGGAGCTGTTTTTT
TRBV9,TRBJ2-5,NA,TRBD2,CASSVWEGETQYF,TGTGCCAGCAGCGTCTGGGAGGGGGAGACCCAGTACTTC
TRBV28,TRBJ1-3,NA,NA,CASSLGTAPSGNTIYF,TGTGCCAGCAGTTTGGGGACGGCGCCCTCTGGAAACACCATATATTTT
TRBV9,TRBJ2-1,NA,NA,CASSVNSANEQFF,TGTGCCAGCAGCGTCAACTCGGCTAATGAGCAGTTCTTC